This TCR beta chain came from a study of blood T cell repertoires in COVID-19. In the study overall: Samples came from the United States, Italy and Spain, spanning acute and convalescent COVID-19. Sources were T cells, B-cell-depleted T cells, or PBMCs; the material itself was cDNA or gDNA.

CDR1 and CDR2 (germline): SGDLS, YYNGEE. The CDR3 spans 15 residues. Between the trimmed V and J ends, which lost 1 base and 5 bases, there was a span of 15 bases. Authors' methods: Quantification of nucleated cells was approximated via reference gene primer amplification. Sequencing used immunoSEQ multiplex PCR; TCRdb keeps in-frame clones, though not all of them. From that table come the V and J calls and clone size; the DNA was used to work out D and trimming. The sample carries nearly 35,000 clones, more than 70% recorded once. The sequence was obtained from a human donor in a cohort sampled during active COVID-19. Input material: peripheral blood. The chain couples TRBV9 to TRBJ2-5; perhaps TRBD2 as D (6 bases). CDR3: CASSVSGGWTETQYF. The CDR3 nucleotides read TGTGCCAGCAGCGTATCCGGGGGATGGACGGAGACCCAGTACTTC.